The sample holds many counts of the clone carrying this T cell receptor (beta chain). Its cognate antigen is unknown. After constant-region reverse-primer amplification, full-length variable regions underwent semi-nested PCR with Nested Universal Primer A. TCRdb redid the calling of the 5' RACE reads with MiXCR, one entry per CDR3 protein. The top ten hold around 2% of the sample, which has 60,000 to 65,000 distinct CDR3 sequences, roughly 30% seen once. General study points: Whole repertoires were not studied in the larger cohort, only one V-J beta rearrangement. Tumor Treg TCRs overlapped most with tumor naive CD4+ cells.

Naive CD4+ T cells were purified with Tregs depleted by CD25. This CDR3 has 13 residues. The V gene's germline CDR1 is LGHDT and CDR2 YNNKEL (reference sequence). Trimming cost V 0 bases and J 12 bases; bases outside gene matches: 6. The specimen was tumor-infiltrating naive CD4+ T cells sorted from the breast tumor. Specified subset: naive CD4+ T cells, CD4+CD45RA+CD25-. This receptor was identified in a female donor with breast cancer. The gene calls are TRBV3-1 and TRBJ2-3; 7 nucleotides match TRBD1. DNA for the CDR3: TGTGCCAGCAGCCAAGAAATCGGGACAGAACAGTATTTT. This codes for CASSQEIGTEQYF.